The rows below give T cell receptor beta chains drawn from one sample of a study of CD8 T cells in ankylosing spondylitis. TCRdb fed the 5' RACE reads into MiXCR, producing one record per CDR3 protein. The sample holds about 220,000 distinct CDR3 sequences, approximately 7.4% seen once. What was sequenced was blood, either unsorted or a sorted T cell fraction (not recorded which). These receptors were taken from a male donor with ankylosing spondylitis. Each CDR3 is given with its conserved first and last residue. A D gene is named only where the DNA matches it firmly. For some rows the clone size is stated as once, few or many, or as a class when expanded; others skip it.

size,J,D,V,DNA,CDR3
.,TRBJ2-7,TRBD1,TRBV2,TGTGCCAGCAGACCTCGGACAGGCTACGAGCAGTACTTC,CASRPRTGYEQYF
many,TRBJ1-1,TRBD1,TRBV12-3/TRBV12-4,TGTGCCAGCAGTACCAAACAGGGGGCTCCCACTGAAGCTTTCTTT,CASSTKQGAPTEAFF
many,TRBJ2-7,TRBD1,TRBV4-2,TGTGCCAGCAGCCAGAGGACAGGGGGTACTTACGAGCAGTACTTC,CASSQRTGGTYEQYF
many,TRBJ2-1,.,TRBV10-2,TGCGCCAGCAGTGAGTTTGACTCCTCTCGAGAGCAGTTCTTC,CASSEFDSSREQFF
.,TRBJ2-1,.,TRBV7-9,TGTGCCAGCAGCAACGGAGCAAATCCCTACAATGAGCAGTTCTTC,CASSNGANPYNEQFF
many,TRBJ2-3,.,TRBV24-1,TGTGCCACCAGTGACCCCGGGACCGCGGGCACAGATACGCAGTATTTT,CATSDPGTAGTDTQYF
.,TRBJ2-1,.,TRBV12-1,TGTGCCAGCACCCCTCGGGAGCGGGTGTACAATGAGCAGTTCTTC,CASTPRERVYNEQFF
many,TRBJ1-2,.,TRBV7-9,TGTGCCAGCAGCTTAGACGATGGGGTGGATGGCTACACCTTC,CASSLDDGVDGYTF
many,TRBJ1-2,.,TRBV10-2,TGCGCCAGCAGTCAACGCGCCCGAAGTAACTATGGCTACACCTTC,CASSQRARSNYGYTF
.,TRBJ2-1,TRBD2,TRBV7-6,TGTGCCAGCAGCTTATTCCCCAGCGGGAGGTCCACCTACAATGAGCAGTTCTTC,CASSLFPSGRSTYNEQFF
many,TRBJ1-1,TRBD1,TRBV13,TGTGCCAGCAGCTTAGCGGGACAGGGGATCATGAACACTGAAGCTTTCTTT,CASSLAGQGIMNTEAFF
many,TRBJ1-5,TRBD1,TRBV20-1,TGCAGTGCTAGAGCACAGGGGGTCGTCAATCAGCCCCAGCATTTT,CSARAQGVVNQPQHF
many,TRBJ1-5,.,TRBV7-8,TGTGCCAGCAGCTTAACCCGGAACAATCAGCCCCAGCATTTT,CASSLTRNNQPQHF
many,TRBJ2-7,.,TRBV7-9,TGTGCCAGCAGCTTAGTGGGATTGGCCTACGAGCAGTACTTC,CASSLVGLAYEQYF
.,TRBJ2-1,TRBD2,TRBV20-1,TGCAGTGTTAGATCTAGCGGGAGGGAGGGTAATGAGCAGTTCTTC,CSVRSSGREGNEQFF
many,TRBJ2-1,TRBD1,TRBV6-2/TRBV6-3,TGTGCCAGCAGACCCGGGACAGGGATGTTGAATGAGCAGTTCTTC,CASRPGTGMLNEQFF
few,TRBJ2-1,.,TRBV4-3,TGCGCCAGCAGCCAAGATCGGGGGAGATCCTACAATGAGCAGTTCTTC,CASSQDRGRSYNEQFF
many,TRBJ2-7,.,TRBV30,TGTGCCTGGAGCGCCGGGATCGGATATGACGAGCAGTACTTC,CAWSAGIGYDEQYF
many,TRBJ2-3,.,TRBV5-1,TGCGCCAGCAGCCTTTACGGGGTTGCAAGTATTACCGACACAGATACGCAGTATTTT,CASSLYGVASITDTDTQYF